This entry lists 3 T cell receptor beta chains sequenced from one sample in a study of cytomegalovirus exposure and HLA in healthy donors. The PCR contained 60 Vbeta and 13 Jbeta primers. Profiled with immunoSEQ multiplex PCR; TCRdb holds only in-frame clones, not every one. The table has 150,000 to 200,000 clones, 75% to 80% seen once. Sequenced input: PBMCs. These receptors were obtained from a man aged 45 to 65 in good health and CMV-seropositive.

The chain carries TRBV27 and TRBJ2-7; D is uncertain. V shed 7 bases and J shed 1 base, with 14 bases lying between them. The germline V gene has CDR1 MNHEY and CDR2 SMNVEV (reference sequence). The CDR3 length is 14 residues. CDR3 DNA: TGTGCCAGCACCCGTTCGGGTGGTTCCTACGAGCAGTACTTC. Translated: CASTRSGGSYEQYF.

J is TRBJ2-5 and V is TRBV7-3, with 11 positions matching TRBD1. V trimming: 4 bases; J trimming: 4 bases; junction bases outside the gene matches: 8. Germline V gene data show CDR1 as SGHTA and CDR2 as FQGTGA. The CDR3 contains 16 residues. The CDR3: CASSSLGQGAGETQYF. As DNA, the CDR3 is TGTGCCAGCAGCTCCTTAGGACAGGGGGCTGGAGAGACCCAGTACTTC.

The V and J genes are TRBV10-2 and TRBJ2-2; D gene ambiguous. The germline V and J ends were trimmed by 6 bases and 7 bases, with 9 bases remaining between them. Germline V gives CDR1 WSHSY, CDR2 SAAADI. CDR3 length: 12 amino acids. The DNA for the CDR3 is TGCGCCAGCAGACAATCCAGCGGGGAGCTGTTTTTT. Protein sequence: CASRQSSGELFF.